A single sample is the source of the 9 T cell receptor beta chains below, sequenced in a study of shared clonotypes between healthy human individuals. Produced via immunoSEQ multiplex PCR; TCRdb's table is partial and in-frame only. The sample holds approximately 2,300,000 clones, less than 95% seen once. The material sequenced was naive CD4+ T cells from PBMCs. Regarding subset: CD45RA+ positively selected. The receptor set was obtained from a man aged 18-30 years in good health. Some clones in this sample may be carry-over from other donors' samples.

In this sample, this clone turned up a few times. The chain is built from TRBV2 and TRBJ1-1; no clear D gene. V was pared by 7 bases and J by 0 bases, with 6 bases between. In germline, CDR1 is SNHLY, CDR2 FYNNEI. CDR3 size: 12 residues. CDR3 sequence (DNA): TGTGCCAGCACCGAGGTGAACACTGAAGCTTTCTTT. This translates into CASTEVNTEAFF. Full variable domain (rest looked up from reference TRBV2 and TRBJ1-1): EPEVTQTPSHQVTQMGQEVILRCVPISNHLYFYWYRQILGQKVEFLVSFYNNEISEKSEIFDDQFSVERPDGSNFTLKIRSTKLEDSAMYFCASTEVNTEAFFGQGTRLTVV.

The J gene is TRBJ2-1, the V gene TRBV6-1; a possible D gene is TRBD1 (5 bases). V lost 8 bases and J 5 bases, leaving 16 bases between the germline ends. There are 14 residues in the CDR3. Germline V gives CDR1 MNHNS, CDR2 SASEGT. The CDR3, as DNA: TGTGCCAGCTTTTCAGGGATGGGGAACAATGAGCAGTTCTTC. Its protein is CASFSGMGNNEQFF.

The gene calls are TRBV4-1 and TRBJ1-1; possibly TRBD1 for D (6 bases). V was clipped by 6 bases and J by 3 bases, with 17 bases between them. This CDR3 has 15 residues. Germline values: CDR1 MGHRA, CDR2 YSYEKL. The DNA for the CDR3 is TGCGCCAGCAGGAATCCCGGGGGGCGCGACACTGAAGCTTTCTTT. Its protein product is CASRNPGGRDTEAFF.

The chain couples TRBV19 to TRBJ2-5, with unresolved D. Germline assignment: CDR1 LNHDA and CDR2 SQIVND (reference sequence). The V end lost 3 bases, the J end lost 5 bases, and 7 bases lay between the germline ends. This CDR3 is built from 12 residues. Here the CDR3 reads CASSINRETQYF. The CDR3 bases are TGTGCCAGTAGTATTAACCGGGAGACCCAGTACTTC.

CDR3 in amino acids: CASSQISGRGNIQYF. As DNA, the CDR3 is TGCGCCAGCAGCCAAATTAGCGGGAGAGGAAACATTCAGTACTTC. The rearrangement joins TRBV4-1 to TRBJ2-4, with 9 bases that match TRBD2. CDR1 is MGHRA, CDR2 YSYEKL, per germline. V dropped 2 bases and J dropped 6; count of bases not matched to a gene: 5. CDR3 length: 15 residues.

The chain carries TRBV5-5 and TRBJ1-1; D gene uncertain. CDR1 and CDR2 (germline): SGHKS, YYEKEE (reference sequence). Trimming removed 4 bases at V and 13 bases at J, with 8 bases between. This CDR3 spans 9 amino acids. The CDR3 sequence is CASSRSDFF. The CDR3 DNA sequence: TGTGCCAGCAGCCGTTCTGATTTCTTT. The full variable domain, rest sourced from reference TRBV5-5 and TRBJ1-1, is DAGVTQSPTHLIKTRGQQVTLRCSPISGHKSVSWYQQVLGQGPQFIFQYYEKEERGRGNFPDRFSARQFPNYSSELNVNALLLGDSALYLCASSRSDFFGQGTRLTVV.

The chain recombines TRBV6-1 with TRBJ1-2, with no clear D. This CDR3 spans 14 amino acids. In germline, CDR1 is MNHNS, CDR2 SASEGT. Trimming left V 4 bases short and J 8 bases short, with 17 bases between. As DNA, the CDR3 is TGTGCCAGCAGTGGGCCCCCGGATTCCTACGGCTACACCTTC. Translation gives CASSGPPDSYGYTF.

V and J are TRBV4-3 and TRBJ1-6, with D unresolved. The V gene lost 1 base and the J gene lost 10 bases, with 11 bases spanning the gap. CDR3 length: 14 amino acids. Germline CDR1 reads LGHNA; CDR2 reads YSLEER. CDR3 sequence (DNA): TGCGCCAGCAGCCAAGTTCGAGGGTCCTCACCCCTCCACTTT. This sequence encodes CASSQVRGSSPLHF.

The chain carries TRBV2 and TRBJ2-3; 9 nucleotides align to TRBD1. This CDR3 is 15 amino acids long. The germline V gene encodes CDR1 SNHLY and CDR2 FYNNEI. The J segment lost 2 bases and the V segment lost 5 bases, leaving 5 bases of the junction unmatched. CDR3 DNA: TGTGCCAGCAGTCCCCGGGACAGGGTCACAGATACGCAGTATTTT. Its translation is CASSPRDRVTDTQYF.